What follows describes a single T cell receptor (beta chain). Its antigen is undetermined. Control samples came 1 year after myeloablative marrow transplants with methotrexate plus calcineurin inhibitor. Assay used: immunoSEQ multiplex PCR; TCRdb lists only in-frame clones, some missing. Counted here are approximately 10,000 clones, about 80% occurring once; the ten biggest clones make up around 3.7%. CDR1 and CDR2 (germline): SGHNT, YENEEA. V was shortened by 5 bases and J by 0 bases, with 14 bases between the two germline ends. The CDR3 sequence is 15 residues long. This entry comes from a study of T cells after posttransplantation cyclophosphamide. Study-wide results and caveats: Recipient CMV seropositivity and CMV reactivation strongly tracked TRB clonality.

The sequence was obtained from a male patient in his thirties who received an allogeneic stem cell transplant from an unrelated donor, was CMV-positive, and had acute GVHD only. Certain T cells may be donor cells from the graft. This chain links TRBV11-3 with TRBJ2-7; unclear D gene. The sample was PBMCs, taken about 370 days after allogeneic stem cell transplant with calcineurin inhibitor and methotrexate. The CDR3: CASSLLAVSSYEQYF. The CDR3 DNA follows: TGTGCCAGCAGCCTTCTGGCGGTTAGCTCCTACGAGCAGTACTTC.